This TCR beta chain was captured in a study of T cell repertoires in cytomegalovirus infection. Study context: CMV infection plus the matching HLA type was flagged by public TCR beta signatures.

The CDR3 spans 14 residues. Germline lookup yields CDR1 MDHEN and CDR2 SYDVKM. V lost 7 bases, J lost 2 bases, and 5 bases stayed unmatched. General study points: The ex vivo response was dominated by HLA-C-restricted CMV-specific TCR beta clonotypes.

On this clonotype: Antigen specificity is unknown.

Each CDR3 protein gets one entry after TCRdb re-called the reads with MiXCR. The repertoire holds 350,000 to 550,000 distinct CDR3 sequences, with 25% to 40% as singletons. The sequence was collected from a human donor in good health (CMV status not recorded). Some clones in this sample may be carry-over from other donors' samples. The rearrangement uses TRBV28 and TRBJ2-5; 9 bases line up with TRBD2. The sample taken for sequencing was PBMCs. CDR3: CASTESGGQETQYF. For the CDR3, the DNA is TGTGCCAGCACCGAGAGCGGGGGGCAAGAGACCCAGTACTTC.